This T cell receptor beta chain was captured in a study of blood T cells in healthy people across ages (dated by TCRdb to the mid-2010s). For the study in its entirety: In model experiments, template switching captured about one uniquely barcoded TCR beta cDNA molecule for every two T cells. The donors were divided into four age groups: young (average roughly 15 years), middle-aged (roughly 40), aged (around 67) and long-lived (roughly 82). Using the same blood draw, the study looked at two additional independent replicas of 1 million unique cDNA reads for two donors, one aged 18 to 30 and the other aged 80 or older. Donors of different ages were randomly distributed across sequencing lanes to avoid experimental bias. Using deep sequencing normalized with unique cDNA molecular identifiers, the study measured how TCR beta repertoire diversity changes with age. The research as a whole found: As age increased, observed TCR beta diversity per million T cells dropped in a roughly linear way, and a significant reduction was already evident by age 40. Compared with the aged group, the long-lived group had more naive CD4+ T cells, fewer expanded clones and increased TCR diversity, a pattern suggesting age selection. The percentage of naive T cells measured by flow cytometry correlated strongly with observed TCR beta diversity. The CMV infection status of donors was not known, potentially confounding age-related changes in expanded clonotypes. Conclusive comparison of naive and antigen-experienced compartments was prevented by the profiling of bulk unsorted PBMCs. Total diversity estimates from one million sequenced T cells were considered lower bounds and underestimates.

For this clonotype: Its antigen remains undetermined. No base quality values were provided; no much bigger clone lies one nucleotide off.

Donors were 39 systemically healthy Caucasian individuals from Russia aged roughly 6 to 90 years. Each donor gave approximately 9.3 milliliters of peripheral blood, collected into EDTA-treated Vacutainer tubes. Ficoll-Paque density-gradient centrifugation was used to isolate PBMCs, with at least 6.5 million obtained per sample. Total RNA, at least 5 micrograms per sample, was extracted from PBMCs with Trizol reagent. The percentages of naive CD45RAhigh/CD27high T cells were determined by flow cytometry on a PBMC aliquot from every donor. Libraries were made using 5' RACE. The reads were generated on an Illumina HiSeq 2500. The second PCR ran for about 6 to 12 cycles and used a J-beta primer mix along with a sample-barcoded 5' primer. A template-switch 5' adaptor carrying 12 random nucleotides introduced a unique molecular identifier onto each TCR beta cDNA molecule. Each sample yielded at least 2.5 million CDR3-containing paired-end reads. First-strand cDNA was synthesized from all RNA with the Mint cDNA synthesis kit, primed by a TRBC-specific oligonucleotide. After uracil-DNA glycosylase treatment, a first 18-cycle PCR used universal primers M1SS and BC2_uni_R on all cDNA. In the original analysis: Normalization of each sample was performed by random selection of 1 million high-quality reads, each carrying a distinct molecular identifier. Reads with shared molecular identifiers were discarded instead of being binned into consensus sequences. CDR3 identification, clonotype clustering and error correction used MiTCR with a Q25 quality threshold and the strictest error-elimination algorithm. A nonparametric unseen species model with Euler transformation was used to estimate lower-bound total TCR beta diversity. Starting from the raw public reads, TCRdb applied fastp trimming at Q25, assembled clones with MiXCR and retained in-frame beta chains. Every entry covers one CDR3 protein and lists the most common genes and DNA from its rows. The V and J calls and clone size are TCRdb's, not the authors'. The sample yields about 2 million distinct CDR3 sequences; roughly 49% were counted once. 2% to 2.5% of the sample is taken by the ten largest.

This TCR came from a middle-aged woman in good health. Input material: blood.

The DNA reads as follows: TGCAGCGTTAAACAAACCGGGAGGCAGGAGACCCAGTACTTC. Its protein is CSVKQTGRQETQYF. The V gene is TRBV29-1 and the J gene is TRBJ2-5; 7 bases in between match TRBD2. Taken from cysteine to phenylalanine, the CDR3 has 14 residues. The DNA shown is the 42-base CDR3, in frame from base 1. Trimming removed 5 bases from V and 5 bases from J; the gene matches leave 11 bases unexplained. Reading the germline V gene gives CDR1 SQVTM and CDR2 ANQGSEA.